A selection of T cell receptor beta chains follows, all from one sample in a study of identical twins. Using its own MiXCR run on the 5' RACE reads, TCRdb lists one record per CDR3 protein. The table has about 520,000 distinct CDR3 sequences, around 20% seen once. This same sample was also part of a study on T cells expressing NK-cell markers.

Sequenced: CD4+ T cells sorted from blood. The source is a woman aged 18-29 years in good health. The CDR3 runs from the conserved cysteine through the conserved F or W. A D gene is named only where the DNA matches it firmly. For some rows the clone size is stated as once, few or many, or as a class when expanded; others skip it.

few | TRBJ2-2 | . | TRBV12-3/TRBV12-4 | TGTGCCAGCAGCCCTCCTCGAGTAGCCGGGGAGCTGTTTTTT | CASSPPRVAGELFF
. | TRBJ1-2 | . | TRBV7-2 | TGTGCCAGCAGCCCAAGAGCAGGGGTCTATGGCTACACCTTC | CASSPRAGVYGYTF
. | TRBJ2-1 | TRBD1 | TRBV24-1 | TGTGCCACCGGGACAGGGACCCATGAGCAGTTCTTC | CATGTGTHEQFF
. | TRBJ2-1 | TRBD2 | TRBV7-2 | TGTGCCAGCAGCTTAGTAGCGGGAGATGGGTACAATGAGCAGTTCTTC | CASSLVAGDGYNEQFF
. | TRBJ2-7 | TRBD2 | TRBV20-1 | TGCAGTGCTAGTGACGGGGGGAGTTCCTACGAGCAGTACTTC | CSASDGGSSYEQYF
. | TRBJ1-2 | TRBD1 | TRBV18 | TGTGCCAGCTCACCGGGTCAGGGGGCCTCTCTCTATGGCTACACCTTC | CASSPGQGASLYGYTF
many | TRBJ2-1 | TRBD2 | TRBV12-3/TRBV12-4 | TGTGCCAGCAGTCCCCCGGGGGGTACCTACAATGAGCAGTTCTTC | CASSPPGGTYNEQFF
many | TRBJ2-3 | TRBD2 | TRBV12-3/TRBV12-4 | TGTGCCAGCAGTTTTAGCGGGGGGGCGTCAGATACGCAGTATTTT | CASSFSGGASDTQYF
. | TRBJ2-1 | TRBD2 | TRBV20-1 | TGCAGTGCTAGGGAGGGGACTAGCGGCTACAATGAGCAGTTCTTC | CSAREGTSGYNEQFF
many | TRBJ2-7 | . | TRBV20-1 | TGCAGTGCTAGGACTGCCCTGTCTGGGCAGTACTTC | CSARTALSGQYF
. | TRBJ1-2 | . | TRBV11-2 | TGTGCCAGCAGCGTAAGCAGGGTCGAAAACTATGGCTACACCTTC | CASSVSRVENYGYTF
. | TRBJ2-7 | . | TRBV5-1 | TGCGCCAGCAGCCCCCCGGAGGGGGCGGTGGAGCAGTACTTC | CASSPPEGAVEQYF
many | TRBJ2-1 | . | TRBV5-1 | TGCGCCAGCAGCTTGGGAGAGGTCCGGAATGAGCAGTTCTTC | CASSLGEVRNEQFF
few | TRBJ2-3 | . | TRBV10-3 | TGTGCCATCAGTGATCGAGGTGGGAGGACAGATACGCAGTATTTT | CAISDRGGRTDTQYF
few | TRBJ2-1 | . | TRBV20-1 | TGCAGTGCTAGGTTGAGAGCGGTGTCGGAGCAGTTCTTC | CSARLRAVSEQFF
few | TRBJ2-7 | . | TRBV21-1 | TGTGCCAGCAGCAAAGGGACTCCTACCTACGAGCAGTACTTC | CASSKGTPTYEQYF
. | TRBJ2-5 | TRBD2 | TRBV5-6 | TGTGCCAGCAGCGGCCTTAGCGGGGGCTACCAAGAGACCCAGTACTTC | CASSGLSGGYQETQYF
few | TRBJ2-1 | . | TRBV27 | TGTGCCAGCAGCCGCTTCTACAATGAGCAGTTCTTC | CASSRFYNEQFF
. | TRBJ2-1 | TRBD1 | TRBV6-1 | TGTGCCAGCAGCCCGGACAGGACTCGCTACAATGAGCAGTTCTTC | CASSPDRTRYNEQFF
. | TRBJ2-1 | TRBD2 | TRBV18 | TGTGCCAGCTCATCGAGCGGGGCCGTGTGGTGGGAGCAGTTCTTC | CASSSSGAVWWEQFF
. | TRBJ2-1 | TRBD2 | TRBV12-3/TRBV12-4 | TGTGCCAGCAGTTTTGGGCGGAGCGGGAGGACCTACAATGAGCAGTTCTTC | CASSFGRSGRTYNEQFF
. | TRBJ2-2 | . | TRBV5-1 | TGCGCCAGCAGCTCGGGGAAAGGGGAGCTGTTTTTT | CASSSGKGELFF
. | TRBJ2-7 | TRBD2 | TRBV20-1 | TGCAGTGCTACTCCACTAGCGCAAACCTACGAGCAGTACTTC | CSATPLAQTYEQYF
. | TRBJ2-1 | TRBD1 | TRBV7-9 | TGTGCCAGCACCACCCGCCCCGGGACAGGGTACAATGAGCAGTTCTTC | CASTTRPGTGYNEQFF
few | TRBJ2-1 | . | TRBV11-3 | TGTGCCAGCAGCTTAGACCCGGGTAACAATGAGCAGTTCTTC | CASSLDPGNNEQFF
. | TRBJ2-3 | . | TRBV11-2 | TGTGCCAGCAGCTTAGAGTCAGGGGGTGAGCGGGGCACAGATACGCAGTATTTT | CASSLESGGERGTDTQYF
few | TRBJ1-5 | . | TRBV24-1 | TGTGCCACCAGTCCCAGGGGTAGCAATCAGCCCCAGCATTTT | CATSPRGSNQPQHF
few | TRBJ2-3 | TRBD2 | TRBV20-1 | TGCAGTCCAGGACTAGCGGGAGCCTCAGATACGCAGTATTTT | CSPGLAGASDTQYF
few | TRBJ1-1 | TRBD1 | TRBV2 | TGTGCCAGCGGATCAAACAGGGGACCGGGGAGTTTCTTT | CASGSNRGPGSFF
. | TRBJ2-7 | TRBD2 | TRBV19 | TGTGCCAGTAGTATAGATAGTCGACCGGGACTATCTCAGTACTTC | CASSIDSRPGLSQYF
few | TRBJ1-1 | . | TRBV20-1 | TGCAGTGCTAGTCCAGCTTTCTTT | CSASPAFF
few | TRBJ2-1 | TRBD1 | TRBV20-1 | TGCAGTGCTACCGCAACAGGGGACAATGAGCAGTTCTTC | CSATATGDNEQFF